This record concerns one T cell receptor beta chain sequence. What it recognizes is unknown. The sample holds other DNA sequences that translate to the same CDR3. This CDR3 region has 14 residues. Germline-derived CDR1 and CDR2 are LNHDA and SQIVND (reference sequence). With 3 bases removed from V and 2 bases from J, the gap between germline ends came to 8 bases. The assay was immunoSEQ multiplex PCR, and TCRdb's table has in-frame clones only and misses some. This sample yields 58,000 or so clones, of which 85% to 90% are seen a single time; approximately 2% belongs to the top ten. These data belong to a study of T cells in localized non-small cell lung cancer. General study findings and limits: A denser population of T cells in blood accompanied longer overall survival. Of the tissues analyzed, uninvolved adjacent lung showed maximal T cell clonality, greater than tumor. Adjacent lung was found to contain a median roughly 50 of the top 100 tumor clones.

The receptor was derived from a woman aged 35-70 years with stage I lung adenocarcinoma. The sample in question was peripheral blood, obtained before any cancer treatment. V is TRBV19 and J is TRBJ1-5; D is unresolved. The CDR3 region is CASSIQGGNQPQHF. CDR3 in DNA: TGTGCCAGTAGTATCCAAGGAGGCAATCAGCCCCAGCATTTT.